What follows are 30 T cell receptor beta chains derived from one specimen sequenced in a study of tumor and adjacent non-tumor tissue in lung cancer. RNA was extracted from bulk tissue without any cell sorting. Distant lung tissue was collected more than 3 cm away from the tumor edge. A modified ARM-PCR protocol with three rounds of nested PCR amplified TCRbeta. One entry per CDR3 protein results from TCRdb running MiXCR on the multiplex PCR reads. The data show about 76,000 distinct CDR3 sequences, with approximately 80% seen just once and 40% to 65% held by the top ten. Sequences were obtained from distant non-tumor lung tissue. These receptor sequences come from a man aged 55 to 70 with non-small cell lung cancer.

A remark on this clonotype: An end of the junction differs from the germline gene, which may be a read error. The chain carries TRBV11-3 and TRBJ2-5, with a tentative D call TRBD1 (6 bases). CDR1 and CDR2 from the germline V gene are SGHNT and YENEEA. The CDR3 loop spans 14 amino acids. The CDR3 DNA reads TGTGCCAGCATCTTAGTACAGGGCCGAGAGACCCAGTACTTC. This gives the protein CASILVQGRETQYF.

This CDR3 reads CASSQKGVVTEAFF. The CDR3 nucleotides are TGCGCCAGCAGCCAAAAGGGGGTCGTGACTGAAGCTTTCTTT. The chain joins TRBV4-3 to TRBJ1-1, with a weak D call TRBD1 (6 bases). Germline V gene sequence: CDR1 LGHNA, CDR2 YSLEER. V was shortened by 2 bases and J by 5 bases, with 12 bases between the two germline ends. The CDR3 sequence is 14 residues long.

The J gene is TRBJ2-5, the V gene TRBV20-1; 11 bases line up with TRBD2. The V gene's germline CDR1 is DFQATT and CDR2 SNEGSKA (reference sequence). This CDR3 is 17 amino acids long. CDR3 loop: CRTRVTRGTSGGETQYF. The CDR3 DNA is TGCAGAACTAGAGTAACCCGTGGGACTAGCGGCGGAGAGACCCAGTACTTC.

Concerning this clonotype: Since no conserved phenylalanine or tryptophan closes the CDR3, a read error is the likely cause. The genes are TRBV20-1 and TRBJ1-2; D remains unclear. Trimming removed 5 bases at V and 6 bases at J, with 16 bases between. The CDR3 runs to 13 residues. Germline V gene lookup returns CDR1 DFQATT and CDR2 SNEGSKA (reference sequence). The CDR3 sequence is CSAAPWATDGYTY. CDR3 in DNA: TGCAGTGCTGCCCCATGGGCTACTGATGGCTACACCTAC.

Concerning this clonotype itself: A read error may be the cause here, since a much bigger clone is one base away. V is TRBV29-1 and J is TRBJ2-4, with a weak D call TRBD1 (5 bases). Germline CDR1 is SQVTM and CDR2 is ANQGSEA. The CDR3 totals 15 residues. The V end was cut by 1 base, the J end by 0 bases, with 10 bases between. The CDR3 DNA sequence: TGCAGCGTTGAAGTAGTAGGGGCAGCCAAAAACATTCAGTACTTC. It translates to CSVEVVGAAKNIQYF.

As to this clonotype: Its ends do not fully match the called genes, so a read error is possible. This chain links TRBV11-3 with TRBJ2-3; 8 bases match TRBD1. This CDR3 contains 13 residues. The germline CDR1 and CDR2 sequences are SGHNT and YENEEA. The CDR3 sequence is CASSHQGADTEYF. CDR3 DNA sequence: TGTGCCAGCAGCCATCAGGGGGCAGATACGGAGTATTTT.

V gene TRBV5-1 combines with J gene TRBJ2-5, with D hard to call. The V gene's germline CDR1 is SGHRS and CDR2 YFSETQ. The V and J ends lost 0 bases and 2 bases respectively, with 11 bases between them. This CDR3 is built from 15 residues. CDR3 coding DNA: TGCGCCAGCAGCTTGGAGTGGGGTCGACAAGAGACCCAGTACTTC. Residues: CASSLEWGRQETQYF.

CDR3 residues: CASSVDGNQPQHF. CDR3 bases: TGTGCCAGCAGCGTAGATGGCAATCAGCCCCAGCATTTT. The chain carries TRBV9 and TRBJ1-5, with D unresolved. The CDR3 totals 13 residues. V was trimmed by 0 bases and J by 2 bases, leaving 3 bases between them. Germline V gene data show CDR1 as SGDLS and CDR2 as YYNGEE.

The sample holds one count of this clonotype. Lacking the conserved final phenylalanine or tryptophan, this CDR3 likely reflects a read error. This chain joins TRBV11-2 and TRBJ1-5, with a tentative D call TRBD1 (5 bases). Germline V gene sequence: CDR1 SGHAT, CDR2 FQNNGV. The CDR3 runs 15 residues. For the CDR3, the DNA is TGTGCCAGCAGTATCGGACACGATAGCAATCAGCCTCAGCATATT. As protein: CASSIGHDSNQPQHI.

The V and J genes are TRBV11-3 and TRBJ2-5; D is perhaps TRBD1 or TRBD2 (6 bases each). Germline CDR1 is SGHNT and CDR2 is YENEEA. The CDR3 extends over 16 amino acids. With 5 bases removed from V and 5 bases from J, the gap between germline ends came to 21 bases. Here the CDR3 reads CASSPAGGTSRETQYF. DNA for the CDR3: TGTGCCAGCAGCCCGGCGGGCGGGACATCGCGTGAGACCCAGTACTTC.

To note about this clonotype: A junction end diverges from the germline sequence, so it may reflect a read error. This chain connects TRBV30 to TRBJ2-3; D might be TRBD2 (5 bases). Looked up from germline, CDR1 is GTSNPN and CDR2 is SVGIG (reference sequence). The length of the CDR3 is 17 residues. The CDR3 here is CAWSVGVGVGLTDTQYF. CDR3 DNA: TGTGCCTGGAGTGTCGGAGTGGGAGTGGGTCTTACAGATACGCAGTACTTT.

With respect to this clonotype: One end of the junction varies from germline; a read error may be responsible. The rearrangement uses TRBV6-5 and TRBJ2-6, with D perhaps TRBD2 (6 bases). CDR1 is MNHEY, CDR2 SVGAGI, per germline. The CDR3 covers 17 residues. DNA of the CDR3: TGTACCAGCAGCCTAACGGGAGCCAGCACTGGGGCCAACGTCCTGACTTTC. Translating gives CTSSLTGASTGANVLTF.

The chain combines TRBV11-2 with TRBJ2-5; unclear D gene. CDR1 and CDR2 from the germline V gene are SGHAT and FQNNGV. The length of the CDR3 is 13 residues. V was pared by 10 bases and J by 3 bases, with 15 bases between. CDR3 nucleotides: TGTGCCAACAACTCTAGAGGCGAAGAGACCCAGTACTTC. Translated, it gives CANNSRGEETQYF.

The chain uses TRBV12-5 and TRBJ2-3; D perhaps matches TRBD1 (6 bases). The CDR3 has 14 amino acids. Germline CDR1 reads LGHNT; CDR2 reads FRNRAP. Trimming removed 9 bases from V and 3 bases from J, with 16 bases in between. CDR3 region: CASGTGSLTDTQYF. DNA of the CDR3: TGTGCTAGCGGCACAGGGAGTCTGACAGATACGCAGTATTTT.

With respect to this clonotype: The junction does not match germline at one end; this may be a read error. This chain links TRBV12-3 or TRBV12-4 with TRBJ2-6; D ambiguous. This CDR3 is 14 amino acids long. The CDR3: CTSSHSSGANVLTF. The CDR3 bases are TGTACCAGTAGCCACAGCTCTGGGGCCAACGTCCTGACTTTC.

The V and J genes are TRBV6-2 or TRBV6-3 and TRBJ2-6; D gene uncertain. The CDR3 totals 16 residues. CDR1 is MNHEY and CDR2 is SVGEGT in the germline V gene. The V and J ends lost 7 bases and 2 bases respectively, with 15 bases between them. This chain's CDR3 is CASKHQASAGANVLTF. The CDR3 nucleotides are TGTGCCAGCAAACACCAGGCATCGGCTGGGGCCAACGTCCTGACTTTC.

On this clonotype: No conserved phenylalanine or tryptophan ends this CDR3, so it is likely a read error. The J gene is TRBJ2-3, the V gene TRBV4-3; D is perhaps TRBD1 or TRBD2 (5 bases each). Germline CDR1 is LGHNA and CDR2 is YSLEER. CDR3 length equals 16 residues. This CDR3 reads CASNQDRADTTDTQYY. CDR3 in DNA: TGCGCCAGCAACCAAGATAGAGCGGACACCACAGATACGCAGTATTAT.

Worth noting for this clonotype: An end of the junction does not agree with germline; a read error may underlie this. The chain joins TRBV11-2 to TRBJ1-1; D ambiguous. Germline CDR1 and CDR2: SGHAT and FQNNGV. CDR3 length equals 13 residues. CDR3 coding DNA: TGTGCCAACAGCTTCCGGGGTTGCACTGAAGCTTTCTTT. This sequence encodes CANSFRGCTEAFF.

Notes on this clonotype: The junction and the germline gene differ at one end; a read error may be behind it. CDR3 DNA sequence: TGTACCAGCAGTAGGACTAGCGGGACGGCAGACGAGCTGTACTTC. Encoded protein: CTSSRTSGTADELYF. V and J are TRBV11-1 and TRBJ2-7, with 12 bases matching TRBD2. The CDR3 loop spans 15 amino acids. Germline CDR1 SGHAT, CDR2 FQDESV (reference sequence).

This clonotype was detected only once. The final CDR3 position lacks the conserved phenylalanine or tryptophan, pointing to a likely read error. V gene TRBV11-3 combines with J gene TRBJ2-3; D possibly corresponds to TRBD2 (7 bases). The V gene lost 5 bases and the J gene lost 3 bases, with 18 bases spanning the gap. CDR3 length: 16 residues. Germline V gene data show CDR1 as SGHNT and CDR2 as YENEEA. The CDR3 DNA is TGTGCCAGCAGCATAGTCGCCGGGGGGCGGACAGATACGCAGTATTAT. This translates into CASSIVAGGRTDTQYY.

Concerning this clonotype itself: At one end the junction does not follow the germline gene, possibly because of a read error. V is TRBV5-1 and J is TRBJ2-7; D gene unclear. The length of the CDR3 is 14 residues. Germline assignment: CDR1 SGHRS and CDR2 YFSETQ. DNA of the CDR3: TGCGCCAGCAGCCCGAGGACGGACCCCTACGGGCAGTACTTC. Translating gives CASSPRTDPYGQYF.

A single count supports this clonotype. The chain is built from TRBV11-3 and TRBJ2-2; 8 positions agree with TRBD2. Germline CDR1 SGHNT, CDR2 YENEEA. The CDR3 totals 13 residues. The V and J ends lost 5 bases and 17 bases, in that order; junction bases with no gene match: 13. CDR3 region: CASSPDFRGGLFF. In nucleotides, the CDR3 is TGTGCCAGCAGCCCCGACTTTCGCGGGGGGCTTTTTTTT.

This chain uses TRBV11-2 with TRBJ2-7; D perhaps matches TRBD1 (6 bases). Trimming shortened V by 4 bases and J by 3 bases, and 19 bases separated the two germline ends. The germline gives CDR1 SGHAT, CDR2 FQNNGV. This CDR3 has 16 amino acids. The CDR3 sequence is CASSSRTARSIYEQYF. DNA for the CDR3: TGTGCCAGCAGCTCGAGGACAGCAAGGAGTATCTACGAGCAGTACTTC.

A word on this clonotype: This clone may be a read error of a much larger clone one base away. The rearrangement joins TRBV6-2 or TRBV6-3 to TRBJ2-7; unclear D gene. Per germline, CDR1 MNHEY and CDR2 SVGEGT. The CDR3 sequence is 12 residues long. The CDR3 DNA is TGTGCCAGCAGTTCCTACTGGGTTGAGCAGCACTTC. It is translated as CASSSYWVEQHF.

About this clonotype: One end of the junction does not line up with germline, which may come from a read error. The chain recombines TRBV11-2 with TRBJ2-5; D gene uncertain. The CDR3 length is 12 residues. Per the germline V gene, CDR1 is SGHAT and CDR2 is FQNNGV. CDR3 protein: CASSPKGQTHYF. Written as DNA, the CDR3 is TGTGCGAGCAGCCCGAAAGGGCAGACCCACTACTTC.

Concerning this clonotype: A read error may produce the germline difference seen at one junction end. Here the CDR3 reads CASIYNRGGAGTQYF. The CDR3 region has the DNA TGTGCCAGCATTTACAACAGGGGAGGTGCAGGGACCCAGTACTTC. The chain employs TRBV6-6 and TRBJ2-5; a possible D gene is TRBD1 (7 bases). The CDR3 runs to 15 residues. The V gene's germline CDR1 is MNHNY and CDR2 SVGAGI (reference sequence).

The chain carries TRBV4-1 and TRBJ2-3, with TRBD2 identical over 11 bases. CDR1 is MGHRA, CDR2 YSYEKL, per germline. The CDR3 has 20 amino acids. With V trimmed by 9 bases and J by 3 bases, 23 bases remained unmatched. The CDR3 sequence: CARSFRPELAGVGRTDTQYF. The CDR3 coding sequence is TGCGCCAGAAGCTTCCGCCCGGAACTAGCGGGAGTGGGAAGGACAGATACGCAGTATTTT.

A word on this clonotype: The final CDR3 position lacks the conserved phenylalanine or tryptophan, pointing to a likely read error. This chain links TRBV5-5 with TRBJ2-1; D may be TRBD2 (6 bases). The germline CDR1 and CDR2 sequences are SGHKS and YYEKEE (reference sequence). Trimming pared 7 bases from V and 7 bases from J, leaving 18 bases between. The CDR3 length is 14 residues. The CDR3 loop is CASCLPSVGNEQFS. In DNA, the CDR3 is TGTGCCAGCTGTCTTCCTAGCGTAGGAAATGAGCAGTTCTCC.

Of note for this clonotype: This could be a read error, since a much larger clone is one nucleotide away. This chain joins TRBV5-6 and TRBJ2-1, with TRBD2 matching 8 bases. Germline V gene lookup returns CDR1 SGHDT and CDR2 YYEEEE. The CDR3 spans 16 residues. Losses at the gene ends were 7 bases for V and 2 bases for J; bases not matched to a gene: 11. The CDR3 DNA is TGTGCCAGCTGCCGCGGGGGGACTGGTGCCTACAATGAGCAGTTCTTC. Residues: CASCRGGTGAYNEQFF.

This clonotype was observed a single time. The junction departs from germline at one end; a sequencing error may be responsible. V is TRBV5-4 and J is TRBJ1-1, with D unclear. The CDR3 loop spans 14 amino acids. CDR1 and CDR2 from the germline V gene are SGHNT and YYREEE (reference sequence). Here the CDR3 DNA reads TGTGCCAGCAAACAAGGAGGGAGGAGGACTGAAGCTTGCTTT. Protein: CASKQGGRRTEACF. The variable domain in full, completed from reference TRBV5-4 and TRBJ1-1, reads ETGVTQSPTHLIKTRGQQVTLRCSSQSGHNTVSWYQQALGQGPQFIFQYYREEENGRGNFPPRFSGLQFPNYSSELNVNALELDDSALYLCASKQGGRRTEACFGQGTRLTVV.